This is a list of T cell receptor beta chains from one sample in a study of regulatory T cells in long-lasting Graves disease. TCRdb independently ran MiXCR on the multiplex PCR reads; one entry per CDR3 protein. The repertoire includes roughly 400,000 distinct CDR3 sequences, roughly a fifth of them detected once, and roughly an eighth sits in the top ten. The input for sequencing was peripheral blood mononuclear cells (PBMCs), taken when the disease was refractory, from a patient treated with antithyroid drugs. Source of these receptors: a female donor with Graves disease. The CDR3 runs from the conserved cysteine through the conserved F or W. D genes are given only for firm matches. Size tells how often a clone was seen (once, few, many) or the class of an expanded clone, and some rows leave it out.

clone_size j_call d_call v_call cdr3_aa cdr3_nt
NA TRBJ1-2 TRBD1 TRBV5-1 CASRRDRDYGYTF TGCGCCAGCAGGCGGGACAGAGACTATGGCTACACCTTC
NA TRBJ2-5 TRBD2 TRBV19 CATTLTSGSGETQYF TGTGCCACCACCCTCACTAGCGGGAGTGGAGAGACCCAGTACTTC
NA TRBJ2-7 NA TRBV5-1 CASSLVSKDYEQYF TGCGCCAGCAGCTTGGTTTCAAAGGACTACGAGCAGTACTTC
NA TRBJ2-7 NA TRBV20-1 CSASDRSTYEQYF TGCAGTGCTAGTGACAGGAGCACCTACGAGCAGTACTTC
many TRBJ2-7 TRBD2 TRBV28 CASGPGGDPYEQYF TGTGCCAGCGGGCCCGGGGGGGATCCCTACGAGCAGTACTTC
NA TRBJ1-6 TRBD1 TRBV3-1 CASSPGTELYNSPLHF TGTGCCAGCAGCCCTGGGACAGAACTTTATAATTCACCCCTCCACTTT
many TRBJ2-5 NA TRBV9 CASSLFQGTSEETQYF TGTGCCAGCAGCCTCTTCCAGGGAACAAGTGAAGAGACCCAGTACTTC
many TRBJ1-5 NA TRBV2 CASSDVGSFNQPQHF TGTGCCAGCAGTGATGTGGGCAGCTTCAATCAGCCCCAGCATTTT
few TRBJ2-7 TRBD2 TRBV6-2/TRBV6-3 CASSTRTSYDEQYF TGTGCCAGCAGTACTCGGACTAGCTATGACGAGCAGTACTTC
many TRBJ2-7 NA TRBV2 CASSEAPGSLTYEQYF TGTGCCAGCAGTGAAGCCCCCGGGTCCTTAACCTACGAGCAGTACTTC
few TRBJ2-7 NA TRBV19 CASRWDTSSYEQYF TGTGCCAGTAGATGGGACACGAGCTCCTACGAGCAGTACTTC
few TRBJ2-5 NA TRBV5-6 CASSLGRVGTTQYF TGTGCCAGCAGCTTAGGCAGGGTGGGGACGACCCAGTACTTC
NA TRBJ2-3 NA TRBV5-8 CASSPVGRKEDTQYF TGTGCCAGCAGCCCTGTGGGTCGCAAAGAAGATACGCAGTATTTT
few TRBJ1-4 NA TRBV20-1 CSVKEINEKLFF TGCAGTGTCAAGGAAATTAATGAAAAACTGTTTTTT
NA TRBJ2-7 NA TRBV7-9 CASSLETGHRSYEQYF TGTGCCAGCAGCTTGGAGACGGGACATAGATCCTACGAGCAGTACTTC
many TRBJ2-5 NA TRBV29-1 CSVTPWQHAETQYF TGCAGCGTTACTCCCTGGCAGCATGCAGAGACCCAGTACTTC
NA TRBJ1-2 NA TRBV28 CASKPAVGYTF TGTGCCAGCAAGCCGGCAGTCGGCTACACCTTC
many TRBJ2-5 TRBD1 TRBV12-3/TRBV12-4 CASSGWATGQGSMETQYF TGTGCCAGCAGTGGATGGGCGACGGGACAGGGATCGATGGAGACCCAGTACTTC
many TRBJ2-5 NA TRBV29-1 CSGLGRMGETQYF TGCAGCGGTCTGGGACGGATGGGGGAGACCCAGTACTTC
NA TRBJ2-7 TRBD1 TRBV6-1 CATFHPGTAIDYEQYF TGTGCCACCTTTCACCCAGGGACAGCAATTGACTACGAGCAGTACTTC
few TRBJ2-5 NA TRBV5-1 CASSWGSGQQETQYF TGCGCCAGCAGCTGGGGGTCGGGGCAGCAAGAGACCCAGTACTTC
NA TRBJ2-2 NA TRBV11-2 CASSFYREAGELFF TGTGCCAGCAGCTTTTACAGGGAGGCCGGGGAGCTGTTTTTT
NA TRBJ2-5 NA TRBV28 CASSFLRTQETQYF TGTGCCAGCAGTTTCCTGCGGACACAAGAGACCCAGTACTTC
NA TRBJ2-1 NA TRBV5-6 CASSLHLTYNEQFF TGTGCCAGCAGCTTGCATCTGACCTACAATGAGCAGTTCTTC
many TRBJ2-7 TRBD2 TRBV20-1 CSARLAGGFASNEQYF TGCAGTGCTAGGCTAGCGGGAGGTTTCGCTAGCAACGAGCAGTACTTC
many TRBJ1-5 NA TRBV30 CAWSVGGNQPQHF TGTGCCTGGAGTGTGGGAGGCAATCAGCCCCAGCATTTT
NA TRBJ1-5 TRBD1 TRBV5-8 CASSSDRGGSNQPQHF TGTGCCAGCAGCTCGGACAGGGGAGGGAGCAATCAGCCCCAGCATTTT
many TRBJ2-5 NA TRBV12-3/TRBV12-4 CASSDRSAGETQYF TGTGCCAGCAGCGACAGGTCGGCGGGCGAGACCCAGTACTTC
many TRBJ1-2 NA TRBV29-1 CSVGENLDGNGYTF TGCAGCGTTGGAGAAAACCTTGACGGTAATGGCTACACCTTC
NA TRBJ2-2 NA TRBV6-4 CASGREQGGTGELFF TGCGCCAGCGGTCGGGAACAGGGAGGCACCGGGGAGCTGTTTTTT
few TRBJ2-7 NA TRBV5-1 CASSLAGGPVVDEQYF TGCGCCAGCAGCTTGGCCGGGGGGCCCGTCGTCGACGAGCAGTACTTC
NA TRBJ2-5 NA TRBV5-1 CASSYRQTQETQYF TGCGCCAGCAGCTACCGTCAAACTCAAGAGACCCAGTACTTC
NA TRBJ1-5 TRBD1 TRBV20-1 CSASSGQGFNQPQHF TGCAGTGCTAGTAGCGGACAGGGTTTCAATCAGCCCCAGCATTTT
NA TRBJ2-7 NA TRBV20-1 CSARDSDRLAEQYF TGCAGTGCTAGAGATTCAGACAGGCTGGCGGAGCAGTACTTC
few TRBJ1-6 NA TRBV9 CASSVRDYNSPLHF TGTGCCAGCAGCGTTAGGGATTATAATTCACCCCTCCACTTT
many TRBJ1-2 TRBD1 TRBV28 CASMGQEHGYTF TGTGCCAGCATGGGACAGGAACATGGCTACACCTTC
few TRBJ2-7 TRBD1 TRBV5-1 CASSFRDRTYEQYF TGCGCCAGCAGCTTCCGGGACAGAACCTACGAGCAGTACTTC
many TRBJ2-7 NA TRBV3-1 CASSQGDEQYF TGTGCCAGCAGCCAGGGAGACGAGCAGTACTTC
many TRBJ1-6 NA TRBV28 CASSLSGRGHSPLHF TGTGCCAGCAGTTTATCAGGCAGGGGCCATTCACCCCTCCACTTT
many TRBJ1-6 NA TRBV2 CASSDLNSPLHF TGTGCCAGCAGTGACTTGAATTCACCCCTCCACTTT
many TRBJ1-2 NA TRBV28 CASSFLGDNYGYTF TGTGCCAGCAGTTTCTTAGGGGATAACTATGGCTACACCTTC
many TRBJ1-5 NA TRBV28 CASSLPGWGYNQPQHF TGTGCCAGCAGTCTGCCCGGGTGGGGGTACAATCAGCCCCAGCATTTT
many TRBJ1-4 NA TRBV6-1 CASMEGVDEKLFF TGTGCCAGCATGGAAGGGGTGGATGAAAAACTGTTTTTT
NA TRBJ1-5 TRBD1 TRBV12-3/TRBV12-4 CASSLLGTGSDQSQHF TGTGCCAGCAGTCTACTCGGGACAGGAAGCGATCAGTCCCAGCATTTT
many TRBJ2-7 NA TRBV27 CASSPDGSTYEQYF TGTGCCAGCAGCCCGGACGGATCGACCTACGAGCAGTACTTC
NA TRBJ2-5 NA TRBV9 CASSPNPRGTQETQYF TGTGCCAGCAGCCCGAACCCAAGGGGAACCCAAGAGACCCAGTACTTC
many TRBJ1-1 NA TRBV27 CASSLQDGMNTEAFF TGTGCCAGCAGTTTACAAGACGGTATGAACACTGAAGCTTTCTTT
many TRBJ2-5 TRBD1 TRBV6-1 CASSGDRVGETQYF TGTGCCAGCAGTGGTGACAGGGTAGGGGAGACCCAGTACTTC
once TRBJ2-1 TRBD2 TRBV29-1 CSVESGKPYNEQFF TGCAGCGTTGAAAGCGGGAAACCCTACAATGAGCAGTTCTTC
many TRBJ2-5 NA TRBV10-2 CASQTFPGAGETQYF TGCGCCAGCCAAACTTTTCCGGGAGCAGGAGAGACCCAGTACTTC
many TRBJ1-5 NA TRBV28 CASSSDRFQPQHF TGTGCCAGCAGTTCGGACAGATTCCAGCCCCAGCATTTT
few TRBJ2-7 TRBD2 TRBV27 CASNPSGGWTYEQYF TGTGCCAGCAATCCTTCGGGAGGCTGGACCTACGAGCAGTACTTC
many TRBJ1-1 NA TRBV19 CASSIVGQNTEAFF TGTGCCAGTAGTATAGTCGGCCAGAACACTGAAGCTTTCTTT
many TRBJ1-4 NA TRBV28 CASSLRTNEKLFF TGTGCCAGCAGTCTCAGAACTAATGAAAAACTGTTTTTT
many TRBJ2-7 NA TRBV2 CASSEVRGSYEQYF TGTGCCAGCAGTGAAGTTCGGGGCTCCTACGAGCAGTACTTC